This T cell receptor beta chain comes out of a study of blood T cell repertoires in COVID-19 (dated by TCRdb to the early 2020s). With regard to the full study: Samples covering the acute and convalescent phases of COVID-19 were provided by collaborators in the United States, Italy and Spain. The material from the prospective study consisted of cDNA or gDNA derived from T cells, B-cell-depleted T cells, or PBMCs. The dataset comprised deeply sampled blood TCRbeta repertoires from subjects exposed to, actively infected with, or recovered from COVID-19. A freely available public database, intended as a resource for researchers studying the immune response to SARS-CoV-2, is where the repertoires were released. The samples were drawn from two sources: the first 160 participants of the ongoing ImmuneRACE study, and over 950 subjects contributed by 6 global collaborators. Sample metadata almost always included a de-identified subject ID, COVID-19 status, age in years and sex. Where available, HLA class I and class II types were taken from metadata supplied by the sample provider and were not determined by assay-based typing.

Comment on this clone: No antigen is known for it. The sample holds no much larger clone one base away, and base qualities are not on file.

Each collaborating institution followed its own protocols to collect whole blood in K2EDTA tubes. Collaborator samples were shipped for TCRbeta analysis as frozen whole blood, isolated PBMCs, or DNA extracted from either sample type. Here is what the overall study found, with its caveats: The amount of clinical and demographic metadata varied by source and participant and was provided uncurated.

In the germline V gene, CDR1 corresponds to SNHLY and CDR2 to FYNNEI. The trim is 1 base for V and 6 bases for J, with a gap of 9 bases between the germline ends. The CDR3 sequence holds 13 residues, the cysteine and phenylalanine included. The DNA shown is the 39-base CDR3, in frame from base 1. TCRbeta CDR3 regions were amplified from genomic DNA by means of the immunoSEQ Assay, a bias-controlled multiplex PCR. The study's processing was this. Nucleated cell counts per sample were estimated from amplification of reference gene primers within the assay. To quantify the absolute abundance of each unique TCRbeta CDR3 rearrangement, sequence reads were collapsed and filtered. For each sample, productive Simpson clonality was calculated by taking the square root of Simpson's diversity index across productive rearrangements. The table comes from immuneACCESS by way of TCRdb, which keeps in-frame sequences with V and J called. Part of the clones is missing from these tables; in studies checked, under half for an unresolved V gene and the rest for unknown reasons. From that table come the V and J calls and clone size; the DNA was used to work out D and trimming. This sample gives tens of thousands of clones in total; more than 80% of them show up just once. Roughly 4.6% of the sample is held by the ten biggest clonotypes.

Here the chain combines TRBV2 and TRBJ1-2; TRBD1 is a weak D gene call, 5 bases matching. Sequenced material: peripheral blood. The source of this sequence is a man older than 75 with acute or convalescent COVID-19. This receptor carries the CDR3 CASSEGREDGYTF. In nucleotides, the sequence is TGTGCCAGCAGTGAAGGCAGGGAGGATGGCTACACCTTC.